This T cell receptor beta chain was profiled in a study of patients and donors after allogeneic stem cell transplantation (TCRdb year 2020). This clonotype turned up a few times. Which antigen it targets is not known. One base away there is no much larger clone; base qualities are not given. CDR1 and CDR2 (LGHNA, YSLEER) derive from the germline V gene. V ends up 1 base short and J 5 bases short, with an unmatched junction base count of 7. Inclusive of the bounding cysteine and phenylalanine, the CDR3 is 16 residues long. This entry keeps only the CDR3 DNA: 48 bases, framed from base 1. Libraries were made using RT-PCR. Instrument used: NextSeq 550. TCRdb itself trimmed the public reads at Q25 with fastp, ran MiXCR and retained productive beta chains. Identical CDR3 proteins give one entry, which carries the most common genes and DNA. The sample includes fewer than 500,000 distinct CDR3 sequences, with under 20% observed a single time. The ten largest clones take up 7.2% of the sample.

This clonotype was sampled from a human donor who was either an allogeneic HSCT recipient or a stem cell or donor lymphocyte infusion donor (not recorded which). It is not recorded whose cells these are; they may come from a transplant donor. The rearranged chain carries TRBV4-3 and TRBJ2-3, and 9 bases in between align with TRBD1. Sequencing was carried out using blood, either unsorted or a sorted T cell fraction (not recorded which). The nucleotide sequence is given as TGCGCCAGCAGCCAAGGACGGGACAGGGCTGGAGATACGCAGTATTTT. This sequence encodes CASSQGRDRAGDTQYF.